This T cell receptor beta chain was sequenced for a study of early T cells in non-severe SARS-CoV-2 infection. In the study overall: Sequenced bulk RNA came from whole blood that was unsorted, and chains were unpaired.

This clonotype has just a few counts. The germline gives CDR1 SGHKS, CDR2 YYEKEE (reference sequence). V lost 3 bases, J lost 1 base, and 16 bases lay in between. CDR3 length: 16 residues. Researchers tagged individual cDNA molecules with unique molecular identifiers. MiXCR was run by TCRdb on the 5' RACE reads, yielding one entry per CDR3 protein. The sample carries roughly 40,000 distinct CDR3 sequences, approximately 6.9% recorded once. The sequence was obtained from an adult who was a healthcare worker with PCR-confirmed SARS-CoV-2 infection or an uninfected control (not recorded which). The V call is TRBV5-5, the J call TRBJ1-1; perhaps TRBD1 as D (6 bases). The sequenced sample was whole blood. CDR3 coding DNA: TGTGCCAGCAGCTCCGGGACACCGAAAAAGAACACTGAAGCTTTCTTT. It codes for CASSSGTPKKNTEAFF.